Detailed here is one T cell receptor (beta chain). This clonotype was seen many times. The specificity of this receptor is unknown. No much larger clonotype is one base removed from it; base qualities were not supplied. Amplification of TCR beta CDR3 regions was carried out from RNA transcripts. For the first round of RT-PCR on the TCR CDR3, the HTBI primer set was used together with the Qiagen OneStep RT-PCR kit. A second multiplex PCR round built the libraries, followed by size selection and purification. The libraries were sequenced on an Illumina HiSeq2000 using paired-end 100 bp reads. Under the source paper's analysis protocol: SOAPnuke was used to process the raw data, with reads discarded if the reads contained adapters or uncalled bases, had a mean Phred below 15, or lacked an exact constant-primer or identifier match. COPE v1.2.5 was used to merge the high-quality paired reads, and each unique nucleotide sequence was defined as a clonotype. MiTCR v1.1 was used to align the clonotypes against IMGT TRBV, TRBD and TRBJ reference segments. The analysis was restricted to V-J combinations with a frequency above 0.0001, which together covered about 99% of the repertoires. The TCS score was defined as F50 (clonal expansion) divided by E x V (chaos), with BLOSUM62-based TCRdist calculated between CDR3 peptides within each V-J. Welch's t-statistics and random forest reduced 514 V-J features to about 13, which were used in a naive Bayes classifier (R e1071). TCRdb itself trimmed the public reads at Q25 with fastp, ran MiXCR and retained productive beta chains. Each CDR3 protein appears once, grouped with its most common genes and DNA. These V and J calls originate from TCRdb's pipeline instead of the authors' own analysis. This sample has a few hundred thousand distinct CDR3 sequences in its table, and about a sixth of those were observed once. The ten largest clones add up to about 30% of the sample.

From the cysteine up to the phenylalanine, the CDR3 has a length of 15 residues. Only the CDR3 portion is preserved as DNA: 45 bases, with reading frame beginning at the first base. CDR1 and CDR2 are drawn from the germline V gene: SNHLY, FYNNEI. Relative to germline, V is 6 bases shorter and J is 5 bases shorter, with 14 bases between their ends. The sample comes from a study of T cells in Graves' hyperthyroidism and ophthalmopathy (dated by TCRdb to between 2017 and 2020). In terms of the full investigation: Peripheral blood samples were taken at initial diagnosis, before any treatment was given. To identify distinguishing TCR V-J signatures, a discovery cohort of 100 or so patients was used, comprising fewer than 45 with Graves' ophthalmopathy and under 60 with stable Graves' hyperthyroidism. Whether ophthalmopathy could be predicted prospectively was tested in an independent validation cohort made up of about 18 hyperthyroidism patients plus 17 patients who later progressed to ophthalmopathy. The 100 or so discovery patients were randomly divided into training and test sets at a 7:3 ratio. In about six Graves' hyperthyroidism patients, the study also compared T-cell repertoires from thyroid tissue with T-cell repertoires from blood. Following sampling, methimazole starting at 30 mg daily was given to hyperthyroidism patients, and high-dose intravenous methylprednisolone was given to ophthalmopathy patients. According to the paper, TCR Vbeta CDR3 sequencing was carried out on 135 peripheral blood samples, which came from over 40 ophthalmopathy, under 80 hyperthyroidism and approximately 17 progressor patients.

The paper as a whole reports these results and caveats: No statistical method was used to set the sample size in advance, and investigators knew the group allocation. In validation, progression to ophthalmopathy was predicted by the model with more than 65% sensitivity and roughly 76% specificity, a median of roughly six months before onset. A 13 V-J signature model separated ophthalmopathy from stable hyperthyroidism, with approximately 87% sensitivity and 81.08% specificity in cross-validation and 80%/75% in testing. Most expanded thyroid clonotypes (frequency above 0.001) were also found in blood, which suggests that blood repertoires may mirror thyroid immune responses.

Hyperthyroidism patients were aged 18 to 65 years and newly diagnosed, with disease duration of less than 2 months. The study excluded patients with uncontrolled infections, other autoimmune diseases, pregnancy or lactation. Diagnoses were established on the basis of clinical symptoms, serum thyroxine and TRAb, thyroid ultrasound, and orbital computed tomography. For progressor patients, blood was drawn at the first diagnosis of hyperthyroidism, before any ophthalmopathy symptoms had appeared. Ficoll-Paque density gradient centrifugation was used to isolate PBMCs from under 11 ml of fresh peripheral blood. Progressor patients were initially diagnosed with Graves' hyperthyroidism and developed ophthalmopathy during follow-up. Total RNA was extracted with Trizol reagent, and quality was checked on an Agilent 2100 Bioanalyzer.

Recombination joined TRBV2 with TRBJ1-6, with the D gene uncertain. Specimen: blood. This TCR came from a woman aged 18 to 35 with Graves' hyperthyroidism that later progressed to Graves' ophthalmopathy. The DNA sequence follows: TGTGCCAGCAGCCCGGAGTGGCTGGATAATTCACCCCTCCACTTT. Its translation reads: CASSPEWLDNSPLHF.